These T cell receptor beta chains were read from a single sample in a study of T cells expressing NK-cell markers. Following a re-call of the 5' RACE reads, TCRdb has one entry per CDR3 protein and lacks DNA. The sample includes a few hundred thousand distinct CDR3 sequences. The sample comprised blood T cells: a sorted CD56 or NKG2C T cell subset, CD4+ or CD8+ T cells, or bulk PBMC T cells (not recorded which). All receptors derive from a man aged 18 to 29 in good health. Each CDR3 is given with its conserved first and last residue.

length	V	J	CDR3
14	TRBV11-2	TRBJ2-3	CASSDVGRTDTQYF
14	TRBV7-2	TRBJ1-1	CASSPQPDPTEAFF
16	TRBV23-1	TRBJ2-3	CASSQSIGSSTDTQYF
15	TRBV7-3	TRBJ2-3	CASSPSGGPPDTQYF
16	TRBV12-3/TRBV12-4	TRBJ2-3	CASSLYGREGADTQYF
11	TRBV24-1	TRBJ1-1	CATTMGTEAFF
15	TRBV5-1	TRBJ2-1	CASSRGTGSHNEQFF
14	TRBV12-3/TRBV12-4	TRBJ2-1	CASSPERSYNEQFF
14	TRBV7-9	TRBJ2-1	CASSEVAGVSEQFF
14	TRBV4-2	TRBJ2-5	CASSQDLAKETQYF
15	TRBV15	TRBJ2-1	CATSRETGTVSEQFF
16	TRBV4-3	TRBJ2-7	CASSQEGLAGYYEQYF
15	TRBV4-3	TRBJ2-7	CASSQVAGGAYEQYF
15	TRBV20-1	TRBJ2-1	CSAVKGQGALNEQFF
19	TRBV5-1	TRBJ1-4	CASSATLTGRFGTNEKLFF
17	TRBV27	TRBJ2-2	CASSRTVTAASTGELFF
16	TRBV7-2	TRBJ2-7	CASSPLSGGPSYEQYF
13	TRBV2	TRBJ1-1	CASGIRGDTEAFF
18	TRBV12-3/TRBV12-4	TRBJ1-3	CASSPRSGRPYSGNTIYF
14	TRBV5-1	TRBJ2-1	CASSLGIEHNEQFF
15	TRBV29-1	TRBJ1-1	CSARDPALMNTEAFF
15	TRBV19	TRBJ2-1	CASSSTGVVDNEQFF
15	TRBV12-3/TRBV12-4	TRBJ2-7	CASSITGTEFYEQYF
14	TRBV20-1	TRBJ2-1	CSARPTGGLAGQFF
16	TRBV7-2	TRBJ1-1	CASSLPRRTRNTEAFF
14	TRBV12-3/TRBV12-4	TRBJ1-2	CASSLRGKDYGYTF
13	TRBV29-1	TRBJ1-1	CSAEGQLNTEAFF
14	TRBV6-1	TRBJ2-5	CASTRGRASETQYF
15	TRBV3-1	TRBJ2-2	CASSPGAASGGELFF
14	TRBV7-9	TRBJ2-7	CASREGGLDYEQYF
14	TRBV7-3	TRBJ1-1	CASSAQGGVTEAFF
14	TRBV25-1	TRBJ2-1	CASSEWLTGSEQFF
16	TRBV20-1	TRBJ2-1	CSAIQGTSNLYNEQFF
19	TRBV11-1	TRBJ2-1	CASSVRQGLARKRNNEQFF
14	TRBV6-4	TRBJ2-3	CASSATVSTDTQYF
14	TRBV7-9	TRBJ2-5	CASSLPGTGGYQYF
15	TRBV24-1	TRBJ2-1	CATSDRPGLGDEQFF
15	TRBV5-1	TRBJ2-7	CASSLDGPNNYEQYF
13	TRBV20-1	TRBJ2-7	CSARWANVPEQYF
16	TRBV29-1	TRBJ1-5	CSVAGVGGAGNQPQHF
16	TRBV20-1	TRBJ2-2	CSATGLAGAGTGELFF
14	TRBV9	TRBJ1-2	CASSPGQPIYGYTF
16	TRBV15	TRBJ1-5	CATSRRASPNNQPQHF
16	TRBV15	TRBJ2-1	CATSRDPGVAYNEQFF
17	TRBV5-1	TRBJ2-1	CASSPSIAGGSYNEQFF
16	TRBV20-1	TRBJ1-5	CSARDFRTLAHQPQHF
15	TRBV7-2	TRBJ2-1	CASSLSGLGGVEQFF
13	TRBV28	TRBJ2-7	CASSPSLAGEQYF
16	TRBV29-1	TRBJ1-2	CSVEDRDRDSFHGYTF
14	TRBV12-3/TRBV12-4	TRBJ1-5	CASSRDGGNQPQHF
14	TRBV4-2	TRBJ2-1	CASTTSGSPHEQFF
15	TRBV4-2	TRBJ2-1	CASSQVGTSSVVRFF
14	TRBV25-1	TRBJ2-3	CASESGLTWETQYF
13	TRBV5-1	TRBJ2-1	CASSLSFNNEQFF
14	TRBV3-1	TRBJ2-3	CASTSSSQLYTQYF
13	TRBV20-1	TRBJ1-1	CSARFDVLTEAFF